These 21 T cell receptor beta chains originate from one sample sequenced in a study of blood T cell repertoires in COVID-19. Only in-frame clones appear in the TCRdb table, and some are missing; sequencing was by immunoSEQ multiplex PCR. The sample has more than 300,000 clones; 83% are singletons. The sample comprised PBMCs or T cells enriched from blood (not recorded which). These receptors were collected from a woman in her 50s who had recovered from COVID-19.

The V and J genes are TRBV7-2 and TRBJ2-7, with TRBD1 as a possible D gene (5 bases). This CDR3 spans 16 amino acids. V lost 4 bases and J lost 0, with 16 bases in between. CDR1 is SGHTA and CDR2 is FQGNSA in the germline V gene. The CDR3 nucleotides are TGTGCCAGCAGCTCAGCCCCAAACAGGTTCTCCTACGAGCAGTACTTC. Translating gives CASSSAPNRFSYEQYF.

The rearrangement uses TRBV6-1 and TRBJ1-1; D is unresolved. The CDR3 is 14 amino acids. Per the germline V gene, CDR1 is MNHNS and CDR2 is SASEGT. Trimming took off 0 bases at V and 0 bases at J, with 5 bases between the two ends. CDR3 sequence: CASSEAQMNTEAFF. CDR3 bases: TGTGCCAGCAGTGAAGCTCAGATGAACACTGAAGCTTTCTTT.

This chain uses TRBV11-3 with TRBJ2-5, with D possibly matching TRBD1 (5 bases). In germline, CDR1 is SGHNT, CDR2 YENEEA. V lost 1 base to trimming and J lost 0 bases, with 12 bases between them. The CDR3 length is 16 residues. The CDR3 region has the DNA TGTGCCAGCAGCTTAGGGGGCACAGCCAACCAAGAGACCCAGTACTTC. Encoded protein: CASSLGGTANQETQYF.

The genes are TRBV3-1 (or the pseudogene TRBV3-2) and TRBJ2-7; tentatively, D is TRBD2 (6 bases). Trimming cost V 4 bases and J 4 bases, with 14 bases left between them. CDR1 is LGHDT, CDR2 YNNKEL, per germline (reference sequence). The CDR3 sequence is 14 residues long. The CDR3 coding sequence is TGTGCCAGCAGCCCATATGGCGGGAAATACGAGCAGTACTTC. Residues: CASSPYGGKYEQYF.

This chain joins TRBV14 and TRBJ1-2, with D maybe TRBD1 (6 bases). CDR3 length equals 14 residues. Germline V gene sequence: CDR1 SGHDN, CDR2 FVKESK. Trimming took 4 bases from V and 8 from J, leaving 17 bases between them. The CDR3, as DNA: TGTGCCAGCAGCCCCCGGGTTGGGGGGGGCGGCTACACCTTC. Its translation is CASSPRVGGGGYTF.

Comment on this clone: The limits of the CDR3 on the DNA are not certain, so only TCRdb's listed CDR3 is given. The chain has TRBV1 and TRBJ1-5; TRBD1, the table's D call, was not compared with the DNA. TRBV1 is assigned pseudogene status. The CDR3 is 22 residues long, ends included. This CDR3 reads CTSSTAGQYHRMVGRGSQPQHF.

V usage is TRBV7-8 and J usage is TRBJ2-7, with D perhaps TRBD2 (6 bases). Germline CDR1 and CDR2: SGHVS and FQNEAQ. The length of the CDR3 is 14 residues. The ends were cut back, 7 bases at V and 5 bases at J, with 18 bases in the middle. The CDR3 loop is CASILGGSLDEQYF. Here the CDR3 DNA reads TGTGCCAGCATTCTGGGGGGTTCCCTCGACGAGCAGTACTTC.

The chain uses TRBV7-9 and TRBJ1-4, with D unclear. The V end was cut by 5 bases, the J end by 6 bases, with 7 bases between. This CDR3 is 12 amino acids long. Per germline, CDR1 SEHNR and CDR2 FQNEAQ (reference sequence). The CDR3 loop reads CASSRRDEKLFF. The CDR3 DNA follows: TGTGCCAGCAGCCGCCGGGATGAAAAACTGTTTTTT.

This clone has just one count. The gene calls are TRBV18 and TRBJ1-1; possible D gene TRBD1, 5 bases. With 5 bases removed from V and 5 bases from J, the gap between germline ends came to 9 bases. The length of the CDR3 is 12 residues. CDR1 is KGHSH and CDR2 is LQKENI in the germline V gene. Here the CDR3 reads CASSTGGTEAFF. In DNA, the CDR3 is TGTGCCAGCTCAACTGGGGGGACTGAAGCTTTCTTT.

This clone was seen just once. V usage is TRBV15 and J usage is TRBJ1-1; no clear D. Per germline, CDR1 LNHNV and CDR2 YYDKDF (reference sequence). The CDR3 is 14 residues long. The V end was cut by 0 bases, the J end by 6 bases, with 11 bases between. The chain's CDR3 is CATSRESNLAEAFF. Here the CDR3 DNA reads TGTGCCACCAGCAGAGAATCTAACTTGGCTGAAGCTTTCTTT.

The chain is built from TRBV6-5 and TRBJ1-4; 9 nucleotides match TRBD1. V dropped 6 bases and J dropped 7; count of bases not matched to a gene: 3. Germline values: CDR1 MNHEY, CDR2 SVGAGI. The CDR3 consists of 13 residues. CDR3: CASRRDRVEKLFF. The CDR3 coding sequence is TGTGCCAGCAGGAGGGACAGGGTTGAAAAACTGTTTTTT.

Details on this clone: The sample has other DNA sequences that encode this CDR3 too. The DNA for the CDR3 is TGTGCCAGCAGCCCTAGAGCTAGCGGGAGGGCAGATACGCAGTATTTT. As protein: CASSPRASGRADTQYF. The chain links TRBV7-2 to TRBJ2-3, with 12 positions matching TRBD2. Germline V lookup: CDR1 SGHTA, CDR2 FQGNSA. V shed 5 bases, J shed 4 bases, and the junction held 7 bases outside the gene matches. The CDR3 has 16 amino acids.

The rearrangement links TRBV3-1 (or the pseudogene TRBV3-2) to TRBJ1-4; possibly TRBD1 for D (6 bases). The CDR3 totals 15 residues. Per germline, CDR1 LGHDT and CDR2 YNNKEL (reference sequence). Trimming stripped 0 bases from V and 8 bases from J, with 13 bases between. In DNA form, the CDR3 reads TGTGCCAGCAGCCAAGAATGGGGGGGGCGAGAAAAACTGTTTTTT. This codes for CASSQEWGGREKLFF.

The CDR3 DNA follows: TGTGCCAGCAGTTTAGGGGGGGGTGAGGAGCAGTACTTC. Its protein product is CASSLGGGEEQYF. The rearrangement uses TRBV28 and TRBJ2-7, with 7 nucleotides matching TRBD2. This CDR3 is built from 13 residues. Germline CDR1 MDHEN, CDR2 SYDVKM. The V segment lost 2 bases and the J segment 7 bases; nucleotides outside the gene matches: 5.

Ten or more counts support this clone. The chain employs TRBV4-2 and TRBJ2-7; possibly TRBD2 for D (5 bases). The CDR3 runs to 14 residues. The germline V and J ends were trimmed by 1 base and 5 bases, with 12 bases remaining between them. Germline V gene sequence: CDR1 LGHNA, CDR2 YNFKEQ. The CDR3 is CASSQGPRGDEQYF. The DNA for the CDR3 is TGTGCCAGCAGCCAAGGCCCTCGGGGAGACGAGCAGTACTTC.

Here the CDR3 reads CASSRATEAFF. The CDR3 DNA is TGTGCCAGCAGCAGGGCCACTGAAGCTTTCTTT. The rearrangement uses TRBV12-3 or TRBV12-4 and TRBJ1-1; a weak D match, TRBD1 (5 bases). The CDR3 totals 11 residues. The ends were cut back, 6 bases at V and 4 bases at J, with 6 bases in the middle.

This rearrangement joins TRBV18 to TRBJ1-3; no firm D call. V lost 2 bases and J 0 bases, leaving 11 bases between the germline ends. CDR1 and CDR2 (germline): KGHSH, LQKENI. The length of the CDR3 is 16 residues. CDR3 sequence: CASSPYIDPSGNTIYF. The CDR3 DNA is TGTGCCAGCTCACCATATATAGATCCCTCTGGAAACACCATATATTTT. Full variable domain (rest looked up from reference TRBV18 and TRBJ1-3): NAGVMQNPRHLVRRRGQEARLRCSPMKGHSHVYWYRQLPEEGLKFMVYLQKENIIDESGMPKERFSAEFPKEGPSILRIQQVVRGDSAAYFCASSPYIDPSGNTIYFGEGSWLTVV.

This clone was detected only once. The chain employs TRBV7-2 and TRBJ1-6, with D perhaps matching TRBD1 (6 bases). The CDR3 loop spans 14 amino acids. Per the germline V gene, CDR1 is SGHTA and CDR2 is FQGNSA. V lost 5 bases, J lost 10 bases, and 15 bases lay in between. CDR3: CASSQQGFGSPLHF. CDR3 nucleotide sequence: TGTGCCAGCAGCCAACAGGGTTTTGGGTCACCCCTCCACTTT.

The J gene is TRBJ2-2, the V gene TRBV7-8, with 15 bases aligning to TRBD2. The length of the CDR3 is 17 residues. Looked up from germline, CDR1 is SGHVS and CDR2 is FQNEAQ. V shed 1 base, J shed 4 bases, and the junction held 1 base outside the gene matches. In DNA form, the CDR3 reads TGTGCCAGCAGCTTAGTGGGACTAGCGGGGGGCACCGGGGAGCTGTTTTTT. Translated, it gives CASSLVGLAGGTGELFF.

The chain joins TRBV13 to TRBJ2-5; 9 bases agree with TRBD2. The V gene's germline CDR1 is PRHDT and CDR2 FYEKMQ (reference sequence). The trim removed 0 bases at V and 2 bases at J, leaving 4 bases unmatched. There are 16 residues in the CDR3. The CDR3 loop reads CASSLGAGGLQETQYF. The CDR3 DNA reads TGTGCCAGCAGCTTAGGAGCGGGGGGCCTACAAGAGACCCAGTACTTC.

This clone appeared a single time. V is TRBV5-1 and J is TRBJ2-1; TRBD1 agrees at 11 bases. CDR1 and CDR2 from the germline V gene are SGHRS and YFSETQ. After removal of 4 bases from V and 6 bases from J, the junction contained 6 bases not matched to a gene. This CDR3 spans 15 amino acids. The CDR3 region is CASSPAGTGGNEQFF. In DNA, the CDR3 is TGCGCCAGCAGCCCGGCCGGGACAGGGGGCAATGAGCAGTTCTTC.